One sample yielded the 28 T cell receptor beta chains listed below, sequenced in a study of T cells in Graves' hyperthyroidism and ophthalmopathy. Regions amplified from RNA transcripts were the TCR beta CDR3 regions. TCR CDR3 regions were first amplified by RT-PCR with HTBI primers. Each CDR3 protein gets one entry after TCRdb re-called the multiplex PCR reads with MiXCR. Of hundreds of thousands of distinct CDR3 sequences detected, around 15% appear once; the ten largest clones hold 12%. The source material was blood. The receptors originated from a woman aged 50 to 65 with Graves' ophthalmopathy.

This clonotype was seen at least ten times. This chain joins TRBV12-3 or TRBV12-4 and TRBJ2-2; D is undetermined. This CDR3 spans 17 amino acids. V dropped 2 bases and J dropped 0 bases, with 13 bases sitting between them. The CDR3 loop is CASSLLGWPPNTGELFF. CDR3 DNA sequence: TGTGCCAGCAGTTTACTGGGGTGGCCACCGAACACCGGGGAGCTGTTTTTT.

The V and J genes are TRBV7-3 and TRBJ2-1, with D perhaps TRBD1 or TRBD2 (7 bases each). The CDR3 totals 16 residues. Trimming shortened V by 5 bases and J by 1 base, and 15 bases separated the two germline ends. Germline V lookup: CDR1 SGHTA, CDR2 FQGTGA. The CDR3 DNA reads TGTGCCAGCAGCGTAAGACAGGGAGGGTCCTACAATGAGCAGTTCTTC. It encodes CASSVRQGGSYNEQFF.

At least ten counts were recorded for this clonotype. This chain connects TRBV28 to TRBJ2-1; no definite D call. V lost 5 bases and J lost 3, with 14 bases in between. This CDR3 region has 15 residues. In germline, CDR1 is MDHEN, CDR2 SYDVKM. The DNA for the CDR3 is TGTGCCAGCAGTCCAAAGAGGTCTAGCTACAATGAGCAGTTCTTC. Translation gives CASSPKRSSYNEQFF.

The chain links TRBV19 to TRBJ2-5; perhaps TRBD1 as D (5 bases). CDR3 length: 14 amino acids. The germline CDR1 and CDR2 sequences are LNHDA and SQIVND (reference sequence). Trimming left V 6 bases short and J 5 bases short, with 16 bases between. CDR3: CASRERGQVETQYF. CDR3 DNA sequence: TGTGCCAGTAGGGAAAGGGGCCAGGTGGAGACCCAGTACTTC.

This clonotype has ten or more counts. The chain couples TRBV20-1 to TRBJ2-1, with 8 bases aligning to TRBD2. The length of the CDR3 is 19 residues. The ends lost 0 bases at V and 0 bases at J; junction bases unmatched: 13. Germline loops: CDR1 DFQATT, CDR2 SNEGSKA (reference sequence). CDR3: CSARDPTGGGGPSYNEQFF. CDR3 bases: TGCAGTGCTAGAGACCCCACCGGGGGGGGAGGGCCCTCCTACAATGAGCAGTTCTTC.

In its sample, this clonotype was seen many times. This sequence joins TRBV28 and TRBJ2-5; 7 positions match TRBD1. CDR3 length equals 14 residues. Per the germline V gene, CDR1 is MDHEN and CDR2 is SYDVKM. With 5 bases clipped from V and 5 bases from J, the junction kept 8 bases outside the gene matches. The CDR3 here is CASSKQGSGETQYF. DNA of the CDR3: TGTGCCAGCAGTAAACAGGGGTCTGGGGAGACCCAGTACTTC. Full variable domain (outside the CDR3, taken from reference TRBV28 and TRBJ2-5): DVKVTQSSRYLVKRTGEKVFLECVQDMDHENMFWYRQDPGLGLRLIYFSYDVKMKEKGDIPEGYSVSREKKERFSLILESASTNQTSMYLCASSKQGSGETQYFGPGTRLLVL.

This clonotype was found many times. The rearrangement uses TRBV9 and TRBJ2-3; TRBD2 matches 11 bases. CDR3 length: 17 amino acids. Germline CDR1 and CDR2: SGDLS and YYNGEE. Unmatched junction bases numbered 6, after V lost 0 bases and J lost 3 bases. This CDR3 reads CASSVGPTSGSTDTQYF. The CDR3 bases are TGTGCCAGCAGCGTAGGGCCCACTAGCGGGAGTACAGATACGCAGTATTTT.

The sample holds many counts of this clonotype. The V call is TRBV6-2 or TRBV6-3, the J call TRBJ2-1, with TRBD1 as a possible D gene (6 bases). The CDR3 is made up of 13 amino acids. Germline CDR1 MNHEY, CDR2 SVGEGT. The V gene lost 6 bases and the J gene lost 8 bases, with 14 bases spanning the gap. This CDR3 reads CASRSTGLHEQFF. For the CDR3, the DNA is TGTGCCAGCAGGTCCACAGGGTTACATGAGCAGTTCTTC.

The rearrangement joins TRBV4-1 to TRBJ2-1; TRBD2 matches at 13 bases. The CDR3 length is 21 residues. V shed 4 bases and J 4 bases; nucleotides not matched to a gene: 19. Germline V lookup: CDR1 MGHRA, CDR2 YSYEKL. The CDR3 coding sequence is TGCGCCAGCAGCCGACCCCCGGGACTAGCGGGAACGACGAGGGGGTACAATGAGCAGTTCTTC. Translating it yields CASSRPPGLAGTTRGYNEQFF.

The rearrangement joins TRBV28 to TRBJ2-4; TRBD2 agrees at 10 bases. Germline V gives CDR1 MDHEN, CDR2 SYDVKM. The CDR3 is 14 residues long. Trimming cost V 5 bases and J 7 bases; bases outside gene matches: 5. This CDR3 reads CASSPGTSANIQYF. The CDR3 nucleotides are TGTGCCAGCAGTCCCGGGACTAGCGCCAACATTCAGTACTTC.

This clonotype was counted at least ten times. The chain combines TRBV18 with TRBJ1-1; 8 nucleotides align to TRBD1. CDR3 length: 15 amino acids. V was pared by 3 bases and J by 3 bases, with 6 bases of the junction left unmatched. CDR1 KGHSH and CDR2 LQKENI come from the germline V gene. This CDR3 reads CASSPWTGRDTEAFF. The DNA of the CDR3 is TGTGCCAGCTCACCTTGGACAGGGCGGGACACTGAAGCTTTCTTT.

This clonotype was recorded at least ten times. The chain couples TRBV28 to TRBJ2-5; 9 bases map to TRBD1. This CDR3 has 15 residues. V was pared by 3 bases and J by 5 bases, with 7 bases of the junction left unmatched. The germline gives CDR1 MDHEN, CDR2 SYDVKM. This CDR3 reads CASSFDRGVGETQYF. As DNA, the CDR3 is TGTGCCAGCAGTTTCGACAGGGGGGTAGGGGAGACCCAGTACTTC.

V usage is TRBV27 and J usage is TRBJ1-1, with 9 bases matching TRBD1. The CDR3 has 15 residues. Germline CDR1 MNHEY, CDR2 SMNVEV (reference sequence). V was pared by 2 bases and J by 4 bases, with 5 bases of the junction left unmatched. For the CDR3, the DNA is TGTGCCAGCAGTTTAGGACAGGGGCCGACCACTGAAGCTTTCTTT. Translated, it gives CASSLGQGPTTEAFF.

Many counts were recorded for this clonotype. CDR3 in amino acids: CASSPGLSEIIEAFF. CDR3 in DNA: TGTGCCAGCAGCCCGGGACTTTCTGAGATCATTGAAGCTTTCTTT. The chain has TRBV4-2 and TRBJ1-1, with D possibly being TRBD1 (5 bases). V lost 4 bases and J 7 bases, leaving 19 bases between the germline ends. The germline gives CDR1 LGHNA, CDR2 YNFKEQ. The CDR3 length is 15 residues.

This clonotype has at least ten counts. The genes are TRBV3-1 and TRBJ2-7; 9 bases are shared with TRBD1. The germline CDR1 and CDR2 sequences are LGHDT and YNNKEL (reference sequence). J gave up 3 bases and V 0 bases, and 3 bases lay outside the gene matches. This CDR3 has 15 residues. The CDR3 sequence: CASSQDGTGFYEQYF. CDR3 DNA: TGTGCCAGCAGCCAAGACGGGACAGGGTTCTACGAGCAGTACTTC.

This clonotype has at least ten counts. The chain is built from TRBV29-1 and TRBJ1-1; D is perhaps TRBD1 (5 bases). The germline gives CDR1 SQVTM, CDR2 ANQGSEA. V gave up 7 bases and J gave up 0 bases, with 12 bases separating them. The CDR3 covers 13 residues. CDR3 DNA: TGCAGCGGACGACAGATCCTGAACACTGAAGCTTTCTTT. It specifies CSGRQILNTEAFF.

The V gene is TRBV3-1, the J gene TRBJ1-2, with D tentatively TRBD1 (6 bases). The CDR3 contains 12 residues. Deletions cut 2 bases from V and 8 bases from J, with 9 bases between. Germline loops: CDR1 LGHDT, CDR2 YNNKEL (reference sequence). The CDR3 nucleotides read TGTGCCAGCAGCCAATACAGGGTCGGCTACACCTTC. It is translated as CASSQYRVGYTF.

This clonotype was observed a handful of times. This CDR3 is CASSQQGAGLDTQYF. The CDR3 DNA follows: TGCGCCAGCAGCCAACAGGGGGCCGGGTTAGATACGCAGTATTTT. V usage is TRBV4-3 and J usage is TRBJ2-3; 8 positions agree with TRBD1. The V and J ends lost 2 bases and 5 bases, in that order; junction bases with no gene match: 6. Germline-derived CDR1 and CDR2 are LGHNA and YSLEER. The CDR3 is 15 residues long.

Here the CDR3 reads CASSSGEPEAFF. The CDR3 DNA follows: TGCGCCAGCAGCTCAGGAGAGCCTGAAGCTTTCTTT. The chain combines TRBV5-1 with TRBJ1-1, with D unclear. CDR1 and CDR2 from the germline V gene are SGHRS and YFSETQ. This CDR3 spans 12 amino acids. V dropped 3 bases and J dropped 6 bases, with 9 bases sitting between them.

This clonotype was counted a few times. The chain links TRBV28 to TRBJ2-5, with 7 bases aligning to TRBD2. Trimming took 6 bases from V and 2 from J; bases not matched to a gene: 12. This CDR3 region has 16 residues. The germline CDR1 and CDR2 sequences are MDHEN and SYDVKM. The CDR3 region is CASSHRRVAGQETQYF. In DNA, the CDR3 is TGTGCCAGCAGCCACCGAAGAGTAGCGGGTCAAGAGACCCAGTACTTC. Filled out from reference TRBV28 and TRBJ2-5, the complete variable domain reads DVKVTQSSRYLVKRTGEKVFLECVQDMDHENMFWYRQDPGLGLRLIYFSYDVKMKEKGDIPEGYSVSREKKERFSLILESASTNQTSMYLCASSHRRVAGQETQYFGPGTRLLVL.

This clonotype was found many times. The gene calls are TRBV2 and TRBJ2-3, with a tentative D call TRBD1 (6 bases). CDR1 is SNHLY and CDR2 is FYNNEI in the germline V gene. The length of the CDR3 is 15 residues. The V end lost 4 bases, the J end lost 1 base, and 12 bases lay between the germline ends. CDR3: CASSVGQPGTDTQYF. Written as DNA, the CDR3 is TGTGCCAGCAGTGTTGGACAGCCTGGCACAGATACGCAGTATTTT.

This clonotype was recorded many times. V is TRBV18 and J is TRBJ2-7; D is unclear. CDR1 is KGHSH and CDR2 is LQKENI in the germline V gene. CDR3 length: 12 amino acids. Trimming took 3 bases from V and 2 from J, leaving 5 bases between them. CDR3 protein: CASSPDTYEQYF. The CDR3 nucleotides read TGTGCCAGCTCACCCGACACCTACGAGCAGTACTTC.

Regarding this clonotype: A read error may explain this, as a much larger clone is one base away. The CDR3 nucleotides read TGTGCCAGCAGTCGACTAGCGGGAGGCGGGCACAATGAGCAGTTCTTC. It codes for CASSRLAGGGHNEQFF. The rearrangement uses TRBV6-2 or TRBV6-3 and TRBJ2-1; 13 bases align to TRBD2. The CDR3 totals 16 residues. The germline V gene encodes CDR1 MNHEY and CDR2 SVGEGT. Trimming took 5 bases from V and 5 from J; bases not matched to a gene: 6.

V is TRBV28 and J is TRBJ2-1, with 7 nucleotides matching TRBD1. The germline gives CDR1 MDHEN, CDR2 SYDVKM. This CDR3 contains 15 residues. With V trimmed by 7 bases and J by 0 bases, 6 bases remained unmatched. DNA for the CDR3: TGTGCCAGCACCGAGACAGGGAGCTCCTACAATGAGCAGTTCTTC. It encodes CASTETGSSYNEQFF.

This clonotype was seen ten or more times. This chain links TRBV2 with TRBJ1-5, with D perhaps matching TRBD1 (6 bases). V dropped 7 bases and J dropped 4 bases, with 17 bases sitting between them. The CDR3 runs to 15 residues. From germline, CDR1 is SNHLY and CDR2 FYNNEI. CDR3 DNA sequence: TGTGCCAGCAAAATATCTCAGGGGTCTAATCAGCCCCAGCATTTT. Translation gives CASKISQGSNQPQHF.

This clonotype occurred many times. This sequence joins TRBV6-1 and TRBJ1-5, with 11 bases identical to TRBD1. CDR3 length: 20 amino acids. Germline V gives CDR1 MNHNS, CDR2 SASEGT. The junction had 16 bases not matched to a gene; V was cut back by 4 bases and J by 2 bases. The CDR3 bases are TGTGCCAGCAGTGGAAGCCGGGACAGGGGGTTTAGGTGGGGCAATCAGCCCCAGCATTTT. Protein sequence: CASSGSRDRGFRWGNQPQHF.

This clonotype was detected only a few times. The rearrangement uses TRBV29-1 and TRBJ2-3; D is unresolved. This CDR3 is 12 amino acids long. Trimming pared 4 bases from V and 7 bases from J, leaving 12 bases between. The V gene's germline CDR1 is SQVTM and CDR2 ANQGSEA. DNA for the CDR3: TGCAGCGTTGTTGTAGTAGGATATACGCAGTATTTT. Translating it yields CSVVVVGYTQYF.

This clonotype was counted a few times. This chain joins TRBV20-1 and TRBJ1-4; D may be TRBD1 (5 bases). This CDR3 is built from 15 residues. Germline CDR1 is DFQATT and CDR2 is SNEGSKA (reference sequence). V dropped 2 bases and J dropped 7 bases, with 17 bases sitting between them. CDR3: CSARLRSGGGEKLFF. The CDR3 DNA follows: TGCAGTGCTAGACTCAGGTCGGGGGGGGGTGAAAAACTGTTTTTT.